The 22 T cell receptor beta chains listed next were all sequenced from one sample in a study of cytomegalovirus exposure and HLA in healthy donors. Primers: 60 Vbeta forward and 13 Jbeta reverse. TCRdb keeps only in-frame clones here, not all; method: immunoSEQ multiplex PCR. The repertoire has some 56,000 clones, roughly 50% of them found once; the top ten carry approximately 12%. The sequencing sample was made of PBMCs. The receptors derive from a human donor in good health.

This clone has a single count. In the same sample, other DNA sequences code for this CDR3. The V call is TRBV7-3, the J call TRBJ1-1; 9 bases match TRBD1. Germline loops: CDR1 SGHTA, CDR2 FQGTGA. The CDR3 consists of 14 residues. With V trimmed by 5 bases and J by 5 bases, 6 bases remained unmatched. The CDR3 DNA is TGTGCCAGCAGCCAGGGACAGGGTCATACTGAAGCTTTCTTT. Its protein product is CASSQGQGHTEAFF.

This clone has only a few counts. The V and J genes are TRBV6-4 and TRBJ2-2, with D possibly being TRBD1 (5 bases). Trimming cost V 0 bases and J 1 base, with 9 bases left between them. From germline, CDR1 is MRHNA and CDR2 SNTAGT. The CDR3 is made up of 16 amino acids. The CDR3 DNA follows: TGTGCCAGCAGTGACTCAGACAGAAAGAACACCGGGGAGCTGTTTTTT. Translating it yields CASSDSDRKNTGELFF.

This chain connects TRBV9 to TRBJ2-5, with TRBD2 matching over 8 bases. The end of the DNA is better explained by TRBJ2-7, so the J call may be wrong. CDR3 length: 15 residues. CDR1 and CDR2 (germline): SGDLS, YYNGEE. CDR3 DNA: TGTGCCAGCAGCGCGAGCGGGGGAACCACCTACGAGCAGTACTTC. Its protein is CASSASGGTTYEQYF.

This rearrangement joins TRBV6-5 to TRBJ1-2, with 11 positions matching TRBD1. Germline lookup yields CDR1 MNHEY and CDR2 SVGAGI. Losses at the gene ends were 2 bases for V and 8 bases for J; bases not matched to a gene: 7. The CDR3 runs 15 residues. The CDR3 nucleotides are TGTGCCAGCAGTTACGCGGGGACAGGGGGAGACGGCTACACCTTC. Protein product: CASSYAGTGGDGYTF.

V usage is TRBV15 and J usage is TRBJ2-1; 7 bases match TRBD2. Germline values: CDR1 LNHNV, CDR2 YYDKDF (reference sequence). The V segment lost 0 bases and the J segment 6 bases; nucleotides outside the gene matches: 11. The CDR3 runs 17 residues. The CDR3 reads CATSRDLWTSAVNEQFF. CDR3 in DNA: TGTGCCACCAGCAGAGATCTGTGGACTAGTGCAGTCAATGAGCAGTTCTTC.

This clone was detected once. The chain combines TRBV5-1 with TRBJ1-2; 8 positions agree with TRBD1. CDR3 length: 14 residues. The germline gives CDR1 SGHRS, CDR2 YFSETQ. The trim removed 4 bases at V and 3 bases at J, leaving 5 bases unmatched. Written as DNA, the CDR3 is TGCGCCAGCAGCCCGGACAGGGCGGACTATGGCTACACCTTC. This codes for CASSPDRADYGYTF.

The J gene is TRBJ2-1, the V gene TRBV21-1; TRBD2, the D gene given by the table, was not confirmed from the DNA. TRBV21-1 has pseudogene status. CDR3 size: 17 residues. The CDR3 DNA reads as TGTGCCAGCAGCAAACTAGCGGGGGGCCGGGGAGTTAATGAGCAGTTCTTC. The encoded protein is CASSKLAGGRGVNEQFF.

This sequence joins TRBV7-2 and TRBJ1-1; 7 bases are a match to TRBD1. The germline V gene has CDR1 SGHTA and CDR2 FQGNSA. The CDR3 consists of 14 residues. The V and J ends lost 0 bases and 8 bases, in that order; junction bases with no gene match: 6. CDR3 sequence reads: CASSLAGGGREAFF. The CDR3 DNA reads as TGTGCCAGCAGCTTAGCAGGGGGCGGAAGGGAAGCTTTCTTT.

The V call is TRBV2, the J call TRBJ1-2; 10 bases are shared with TRBD1. This CDR3 is 13 amino acids long. V lost 8 bases and J lost 8; bases outside the gene matches: 8. Germline V gene sequence: CDR1 SNHLY, CDR2 FYNNEI. This chain's CDR3 is CASAGTGAFGYTF. In nucleotides, the CDR3 is TGTGCCAGCGCCGGGACAGGGGCTTTCGGCTACACCTTC. Together with reference TRBV2 and TRBJ1-2, the CDR3 gives the full variable domain: EPEVTQTPSHQVTQMGQEVILRCVPISNHLYFYWYRQILGQKVEFLVSFYNNEISEKSEIFDDQFSVERPDGSNFTLKIRSTKLEDSAMYFCASAGTGAFGYTFGSGTRLTVV.

The rearrangement joins TRBV7-3 to TRBJ2-2; 10 bases line up with TRBD2. With V trimmed by 2 bases and J by 3 bases, 3 bases remained unmatched. Germline V lookup: CDR1 SGHTA, CDR2 FQGTGA. CDR3 length equals 16 residues. CDR3 amino acids: CASSLRLAGDTGELFF. For the CDR3, the DNA is TGTGCCAGCAGCTTACGTCTAGCGGGGGACACCGGGGAGCTGTTTTTT.

The chain's CDR3 is CASSQGGGSPSYNEQFF. DNA for the CDR3: TGCGCCAGCAGCCAAGGGGGGGGGTCTCCTTCCTACAATGAGCAGTTCTTC. The rearrangement links TRBV4-1 to TRBJ2-1, with TRBD2 matching 7 bases. The length of the CDR3 is 17 residues. The germline V gene encodes CDR1 MGHRA and CDR2 YSYEKL. V was pared by 1 base and J by 1 base, with 7 bases of the junction left unmatched.

This clone was observed a handful of times. The genes are TRBV9 and TRBJ2-7, with TRBD2 matching 9 bases. After removal of 0 bases from V and 4 bases from J, the junction contained 5 bases not matched to a gene. Germline values: CDR1 SGDLS, CDR2 YYNGEE. This CDR3 has 15 amino acids. CDR3 sequence (DNA): TGTGCCAGCAGCGTAGTGCCCAGCGGGGGGTACGAGCAGTACTTC. This sequence encodes CASSVVPSGGYEQYF.

The chain uses TRBV7-8 and TRBJ1-1; D may be TRBD1 (6 bases). The germline gives CDR1 SGHVS, CDR2 FQNEAQ. The V end lost 6 bases, the J end lost 2 bases, and 13 bases lay between the germline ends. The CDR3 length is 14 residues. The CDR3 DNA sequence: TGTGCCAGCAGATACAGGGCTACCAACACTGAAGCTTTCTTT. It specifies CASRYRATNTEAFF.

V usage is TRBV11-2 and J usage is TRBJ1-1; 7 nucleotides match TRBD1. Germline assignment: CDR1 SGHAT and CDR2 FQNNGV. V dropped 8 bases and J dropped 3; count of bases not matched to a gene: 6. This CDR3 spans 13 amino acids. The CDR3 loop is CASVNRGDTEAFF. In DNA form, the CDR3 reads TGTGCCAGCGTAAACAGGGGCGACACTGAAGCTTTCTTT.

V and J are TRBV4-1 and TRBJ2-1; possibly TRBD2 for D (5 bases). Deletions cut 5 bases from V and 0 bases from J, with 17 bases between. This CDR3 is 17 amino acids long. In germline, CDR1 is MGHRA, CDR2 YSYEKL. The CDR3: CASSETSLAYSYNEQFF. The DNA of the CDR3 is TGCGCCAGCAGCGAGACGTCTTTAGCGTACTCCTACAATGAGCAGTTCTTC.

The rearrangement uses TRBV4-3 and TRBJ2-7, with a tentative D call TRBD2 (6 bases). In germline, CDR1 is LGHNA, CDR2 YSLEER. Trimming removed 4 bases from V and 2 bases from J, with 15 bases in between. The CDR3 is 15 residues long. The CDR3 loop reads CASSPTSGGTYEQYF. CDR3 DNA sequence: TGCGCCAGCAGCCCCACTTCAGGCGGGACCTACGAGCAGTACTTC.

This clone turned up a few times. The rearrangement joins TRBV18 to TRBJ2-5; 8 bases map to TRBD1. TRBJ2-7 matches the DNA end more closely, so the J call is doubtful. The V gene's germline CDR1 is KGHSH and CDR2 LQKENI. The CDR3 extends over 12 amino acids. DNA of the CDR3: TGTGCCAGCTCGGGGACAGGATACGAGCAGTACTTC. The encoded protein is CASSGTGYEQYF.

The chain uses TRBV5-8 and TRBJ2-7; 8 positions agree with TRBD2. Trimming at V came to 2 bases and at J to 5 bases, leaving 12 bases not matched to a gene. The CDR3 has 16 amino acids. Per germline, CDR1 SGHTS and CDR2 YDEGEE. Here the CDR3 reads CASSLNTGGWYDEQYF. The CDR3, as DNA: TGTGCCAGCAGCTTAAATACGGGGGGGTGGTACGACGAGCAGTACTTC.

J is TRBJ1-5 and V is TRBV30; D is uncertain. The CDR3 totals 13 residues. Trimming took off 3 bases at V and 7 bases at J, with 13 bases between the two ends. From germline, CDR1 is GTSNPN and CDR2 SVGIG (reference sequence). CDR3: CAWSLTQSQPQHF. DNA of the CDR3: TGTGCCTGGAGCCTCACCCAAAGCCAGCCCCAGCATTTT.

V usage is TRBV7-2 and J usage is TRBJ2-5; 13 bases map to TRBD2. The CDR3 contains 15 residues. V dropped 5 bases and J dropped 5; count of bases not matched to a gene: 5. Germline CDR1 reads SGHTA; CDR2 reads FQGNSA. The CDR3 loop is CASSRTSGGGETQYF. In DNA, the CDR3 is TGTGCCAGCAGCCGGACTAGCGGGGGAGGGGAGACCCAGTACTTC.

The chain joins TRBV6-5 to TRBJ1-1, with TRBD1 as a possible D gene (5 bases). The V gene lost 8 bases and the J gene lost 0 bases, with 10 bases spanning the gap. The CDR3 has 13 amino acids. Germline V gene sequence: CDR1 MNHEY, CDR2 SVGAGI. The CDR3 region has the DNA TGTGCCAGCGGTAGGGGAATGAACACTGAAGCTTTCTTT. Translating gives CASGRGMNTEAFF.

This rearrangement joins TRBV13 to TRBJ2-7, with a possible D match to TRBD1 (6 bases). Looked up from germline, CDR1 is PRHDT and CDR2 is FYEKMQ (reference sequence). The CDR3 runs 15 residues. Trimming removed 3 bases from V and 3 bases from J, with 15 bases in between. Here the CDR3 DNA reads TGTGCCAGCAGCTTCCGCGGCAGGGGTCACTACGAGCAGTACTTC. Translation gives CASSFRGRGHYEQYF.